A selection of T cell receptor beta chains follows, all from one sample in a study of T cells in Graves' hyperthyroidism and ophthalmopathy. TCRdb called the multiplex PCR reads again in MiXCR, with one record for every CDR3 protein. The table includes about 370,000 distinct CDR3 sequences, over 12% detected once. What was sequenced was blood. These receptors all stem from a woman aged 60 to 75 with Graves' ophthalmopathy. Both conserved end residues are part of each CDR3. A D gene is named only where the DNA matches it firmly. The size field is filled for only some rows; it gives once, few, many or a size class.

v_call	clone_size	j_call	d_call	cdr3_aa	cdr3_nt
TRBV6-1	few	TRBJ1-2	-	CASTKAGIYGYTF	TGTGCCAGCACCAAGGCAGGGATCTATGGCTACACCTTC
TRBV20-1	many	TRBJ2-7	TRBD2	CSATPGAGEQYF	TGCAGTGCTACCCCTGGAGCGGGAGAGCAGTACTTC
TRBV12-3/TRBV12-4	many	TRBJ2-3	-	CATAFSDTQYF	TGTGCCACCGCCTTTTCGGATACGCAGTATTTT
TRBV12-3/TRBV12-4	many	TRBJ1-5	TRBD1	CASRFSVWDRDQPQHF	TGTGCCAGCAGGTTCAGTGTATGGGACAGGGATCAGCCCCAGCATTTT
TRBV20-1	many	TRBJ2-1	TRBD2	CSAQGTSGITNEQFF	TGCAGTGCGCAAGGGACTAGCGGGATAACTAATGAGCAGTTCTTC
TRBV2	many	TRBJ1-2	-	CASSEGGRAGYTF	TGTGCCAGCAGTGAGGGGGGGCGCGCTGGCTACACCTTC
TRBV5-5	once	TRBJ1-4	-	CASSRPDPNEKLFF	TGTGCCAGCAGCCGTCCCGACCCGAATGAAAAACTGTTTTTT
TRBV6-4	-	TRBJ2-5	TRBD1	CARQGALQETQYF	TGTGCCAGACAGGGGGCACTCCAAGAGACCCAGTACTTC
TRBV20-1	many	TRBJ2-5	-	CSAARDTQETQYF	TGCAGTGCTGCACGGGACACCCAAGAGACCCAGTACTTC
TRBV28	many	TRBJ2-1	-	CASSLSGKNEQFF	TGTGCCAGCAGTTTATCTGGGAAAAATGAGCAGTTCTTC
TRBV18	-	TRBJ1-5	TRBD1	CASSTRTGAVDQPQHF	TGTGCCAGCTCAACGCGGACAGGGGCTGTGGACCAGCCCCAGCATTTT
TRBV20-1	many	TRBJ2-1	TRBD1	CSARDRAGGTGNEQFF	TGCAGTGCTAGAGATCGTGCAGGGGGCACAGGCAATGAGCAGTTCTTC
TRBV30	many	TRBJ1-6	-	CAWSPELNSPLHF	TGTGCCTGGAGTCCCGAGCTCAATTCACCCCTCCACTTT
TRBV6-1	-	TRBJ2-7	TRBD2	CASTPGTSGSRYEQYF	TGTGCCAGCACCCCGGGAACTAGCGGGAGTCGCTACGAGCAGTACTTC
TRBV5-1	many	TRBJ2-3	-	CASSLTDPSTDTQYF	TGCGCCAGCAGCTTGACTGACCCTAGCACAGATACGCAGTATTTT
TRBV30	many	TRBJ1-1	TRBD1	CAWSVTGGNTEAFF	TGTGCCTGGAGTGTAACAGGGGGAAACACTGAAGCTTTCTTT
TRBV6-4	few	TRBJ2-1	TRBD2	CASSYGTSGGHNEQFF	TGTGCCAGCAGTTATGGGACTAGCGGAGGGCACAATGAGCAGTTCTTC
TRBV9	few	TRBJ2-2	TRBD2	CASSARLAGDTGELFF	TGTGCCAGCAGTGCAAGACTAGCGGGAGATACCGGGGAGCTGTTTTTT
TRBV18	many	TRBJ1-5	TRBD1	CASSPGQGDHQPQHF	TGTGCCAGCTCACCAGGCCAGGGGGACCATCAGCCCCAGCATTTT
TRBV20-1	-	TRBJ1-5	-	CSALHWPGSYSNQPQHF	TGCAGTGCGCTACATTGGCCCGGGTCCTATAGCAATCAGCCCCAGCATTTT
TRBV20-1	many	TRBJ2-7	TRBD1	CSASPDRELYEQYF	TGCAGTGCTAGCCCCGACAGGGAACTCTACGAGCAGTACTTC
TRBV6-1	few	TRBJ2-7	TRBD2	CASSLGRLAGVSREQYF	TGTGCCAGCAGCTTGGGGAGACTAGCGGGAGTTAGTCGCGAGCAGTACTTC